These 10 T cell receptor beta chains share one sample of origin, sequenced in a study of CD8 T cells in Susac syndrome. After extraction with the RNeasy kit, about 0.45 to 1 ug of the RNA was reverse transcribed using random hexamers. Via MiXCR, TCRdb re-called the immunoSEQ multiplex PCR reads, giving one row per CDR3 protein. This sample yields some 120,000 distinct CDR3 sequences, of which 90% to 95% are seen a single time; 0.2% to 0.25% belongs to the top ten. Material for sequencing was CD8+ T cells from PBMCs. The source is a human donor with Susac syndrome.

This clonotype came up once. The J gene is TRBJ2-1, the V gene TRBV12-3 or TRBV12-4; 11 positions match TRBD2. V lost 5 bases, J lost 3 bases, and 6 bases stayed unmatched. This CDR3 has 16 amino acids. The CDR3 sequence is CASSPTSGNHYNEQFF. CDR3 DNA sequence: TGTGCCAGCAGTCCGACTAGCGGGAATCACTACAATGAGCAGTTCTTC.

The CDR3 nucleotides read TGTGCCAGCAGTTTAATGCGGGAAACAGATACGCAGTATTTT. This sequence encodes CASSLMRETDTQYF. The chain uses TRBV28 and TRBJ2-3; TRBD2 is a possible D gene (6 bases). The V gene lost 2 bases and the J gene lost 3 bases, with 9 bases spanning the gap. The CDR3 length is 14 residues. Germline V lookup: CDR1 MDHEN, CDR2 SYDVKM.

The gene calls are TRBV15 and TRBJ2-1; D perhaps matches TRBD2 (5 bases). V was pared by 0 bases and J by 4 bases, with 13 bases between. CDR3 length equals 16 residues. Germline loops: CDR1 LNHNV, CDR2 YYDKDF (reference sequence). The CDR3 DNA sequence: TGTGCCACCAGCAGAGACCCCGGGGTAACATACAATGAGCAGTTCTTC. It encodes CATSRDPGVTYNEQFF.

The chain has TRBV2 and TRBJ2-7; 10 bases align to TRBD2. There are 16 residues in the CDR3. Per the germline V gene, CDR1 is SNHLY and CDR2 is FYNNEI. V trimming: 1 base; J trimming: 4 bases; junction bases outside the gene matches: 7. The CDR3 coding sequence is TGTGCCAGCAGTGAAGGTAATAGCGGGAGGAGGTACGAGCAGTACTTC. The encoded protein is CASSEGNSGRRYEQYF.

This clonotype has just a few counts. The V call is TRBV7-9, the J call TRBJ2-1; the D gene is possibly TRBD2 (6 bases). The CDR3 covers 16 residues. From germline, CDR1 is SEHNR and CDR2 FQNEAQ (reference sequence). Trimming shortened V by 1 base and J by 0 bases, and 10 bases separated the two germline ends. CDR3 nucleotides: TGTGCCAGCAGCTTAGTAGGGACTCGCTCCTACAATGAGCAGTTCTTC. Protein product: CASSLVGTRSYNEQFF.

The CDR3 is CASGFAIDEQFF. CDR3 nucleotide sequence: TGTGCTAGTGGTTTTGCTATCGATGAGCAGTTCTTC. The chain carries TRBV12-5 and TRBJ2-1; D ambiguous. Germline CDR1 reads LGHNT; CDR2 reads FRNRAP. V was shortened by 3 bases and J by 8 bases, with 8 bases between the two germline ends. CDR3 length equals 12 residues.

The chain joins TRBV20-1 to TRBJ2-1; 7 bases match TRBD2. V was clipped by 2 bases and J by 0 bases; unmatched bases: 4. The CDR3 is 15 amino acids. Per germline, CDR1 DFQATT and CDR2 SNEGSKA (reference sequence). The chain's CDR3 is CSARPLADSYNEQFF. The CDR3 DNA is TGCAGTGCTAGACCCCTAGCGGACTCCTACAATGAGCAGTTCTTC.

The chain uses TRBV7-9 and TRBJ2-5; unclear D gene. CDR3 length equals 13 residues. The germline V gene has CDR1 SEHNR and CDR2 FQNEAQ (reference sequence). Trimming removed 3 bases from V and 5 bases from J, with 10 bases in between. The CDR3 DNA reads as TGTGCCAGCAGCTTTTCCACAGAGGAGACCCAGTACTTC. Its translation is CASSFSTEETQYF.

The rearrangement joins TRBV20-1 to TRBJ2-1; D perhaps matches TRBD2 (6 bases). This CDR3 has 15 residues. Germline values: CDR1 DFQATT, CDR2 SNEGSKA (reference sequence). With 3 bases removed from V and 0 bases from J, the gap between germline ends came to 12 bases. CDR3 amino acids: CSASTYGGSYNEQFF. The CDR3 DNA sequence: TGCAGTGCTAGTACCTACGGGGGCTCCTACAATGAGCAGTTCTTC.

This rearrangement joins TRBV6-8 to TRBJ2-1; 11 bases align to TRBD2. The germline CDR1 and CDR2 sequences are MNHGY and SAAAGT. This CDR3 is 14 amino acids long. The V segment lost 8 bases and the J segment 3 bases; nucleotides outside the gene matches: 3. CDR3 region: CASSSGRIYNEQFF. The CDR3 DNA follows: TGTGCCAGCTCTAGCGGGAGGATCTACAATGAGCAGTTCTTC.